Following are 5 T cell receptor beta chains from one sample sequenced in a study of T cell responses to AZD1222 COVID-19 vaccine. Only in-frame clones appear in the TCRdb table, and some are missing; sequencing was by immunoSEQ multiplex PCR. The sample contains fewer than 150,000 clones, approximately 86% of which appear only once. The sample consisted of peripheral blood, taken 28 days after the second AZD1222 dose. The origin of the receptors is an adult who received the AZD1222 COVID-19 vaccine.

The chain carries TRBV2 and TRBJ1-1; the D gene is possibly TRBD1 (5 bases). Germline values: CDR1 SNHLY, CDR2 FYNNEI. The CDR3 runs to 13 residues. V was clipped by 0 bases and J by 5 bases, with 7 bases between them. The CDR3 bases are TGTGCCAGCAGTGAAGCGGGGGTTACTGAAGCTTTCTTT. As protein: CASSEAGVTEAFF.

The rearrangement uses TRBV18 and TRBJ1-1, with 8 bases fitting TRBD1. This CDR3 has 15 residues. CDR1 KGHSH and CDR2 LQKENI come from the germline V gene. The junction had 7 bases not matched to a gene; V was cut back by 3 bases and J by 4 bases. CDR3 coding DNA: TGTGCCAGCTCACCTCCAGGGACAGGTCGCACTGAAGCTTTCTTT. Amino acids: CASSPPGTGRTEAFF.

V gene TRBV3-1 (or the pseudogene TRBV3-2) combines with J gene TRBJ2-7; the D is unclear. CDR3 size: 12 residues. V dropped 1 base and J dropped 11 bases, with 12 bases sitting between them. Germline V gives CDR1 LGHDT, CDR2 YNNKEL (reference sequence). The DNA of the CDR3 is TGTGCCAGCAGCCAAGGGGCAGTTGCGGAGTACTTC. Its translation is CASSQGAVAEYF.

This chain links TRBV5-1 with TRBJ1-1, with 8 bases matching TRBD1. Germline V gene lookup returns CDR1 SGHRS and CDR2 YFSETQ. The CDR3 runs to 13 residues. V lost 2 bases, J lost 6 bases, and 3 bases stayed unmatched. This CDR3 is CASSFTGGSEAFF. The CDR3 bases are TGCGCCAGCAGCTTTACAGGGGGTTCTGAAGCTTTCTTT. Complete variable domain (other parts from reference TRBV5-1 and TRBJ1-1): KAGVTQTPRYLIKTRGQQVTLSCSPISGHRSVSWYQQTPGQGLQFLFEYFSETQRNKGNFPGRFSGRQFSNSRSEMNVSTLELGDSALYLCASSFTGGSEAFFGQGTRLTVV.

This rearrangement joins TRBV5-1 to TRBJ2-5; tentative D call: TRBD1 (6 bases). CDR3 length: 14 residues. Germline V gene lookup returns CDR1 SGHRS and CDR2 YFSETQ. V was cut by 4 bases and J by 7 bases, with 17 bases left in between. The CDR3 loop reads CASSASKQGTTQYF. CDR3 coding DNA: TGCGCCAGCAGCGCCTCGAAACAGGGTACGACCCAGTACTTC.